This T cell receptor beta chain appears in the sequencing data of a study of blood T cell repertoires in COVID-19. Only in-frame clones appear in the TCRdb table, and some are missing; sequencing was by immunoSEQ multiplex PCR. The repertoire consists of 120,000 to 150,000 clones, with roughly nine tenths occurring once and the leading ten covering around 2.3%. This CDR3 has 12 amino acids. Per germline, CDR1 MNHEY and CDR2 SVGAGI. V was shortened by 8 bases and J by 2 bases, with 10 bases between the two germline ends. The source of this sequence is a human donor with COVID-19, enrolled during active disease. The donor label of this sample is uncertain. The chain employs TRBV6-5 and TRBJ2-7, with D possibly being TRBD2 (6 bases). Sample: peripheral blood. The CDR3 loop reads CASRGYPYEQYF. CDR3 nucleotides: TGTGCCAGCCGGGGGTACCCCTACGAGCAGTACTTC.